The TCR beta chain under discussion was sequenced for a study of radiotherapy plus CTLA-4 blockade in lung cancer. Study conclusions and caveats: With interferon-beta, early dynamics of blood T cell clones were reported to best predict response. Tumor-origin TCR clones grew in blood after radiotherapy plus ipilimumab.

CDR1 is MNHEY, CDR2 SVGAGI, per germline. This CDR3 is built from 14 residues. Between the trimmed V and J ends, which lost 5 bases and 10 bases, there was a span of 18 bases. Ipilimumab-mediated CTLA-4 blockade plus focal radiation was given to patients having chemo-refractory metastatic non-small-cell lung cancer. Note on this clone: Its antigen remains unknown.

Profiling relied on immunoSEQ multiplex PCR, and the TCRdb table lists in-frame clones only, not all of them. The table includes roughly 92,000 clones, 86% detected once. This rearrangement joins TRBV6-5 to TRBJ2-1; tentative D call: TRBD1 (6 bases). The receptor comes from a human donor with non-small cell lung cancer who had a partial response to radiotherapy plus ipilimumab. This specimen consisted of peripheral blood, obtained from a patient treated with radiotherapy plus ipilimumab. The CDR3, as DNA: TGTGCCAGCAGTGCAGGGGACCCCATATTGGAGCAGTTCTTC. Residues: CASSAGDPILEQFF.